This TCR beta chain was documented in a study of T cells in Graves' hyperthyroidism and ophthalmopathy. Ten or more counts support this clonotype. The V and J ends lost 6 bases and 2 bases respectively, with 11 bases between them. This CDR3 comprises 13 residues. CDR1 MNHNS and CDR2 SASEGT come from the germline V gene. RNA transcripts gave rise to amplified TCR beta CDR3 regions. Initially, a first-round RT-PCR of the TCR CDR3 employed the HTBI primer set. TCRdb fed the multiplex PCR reads into MiXCR, producing one record per CDR3 protein. The sample records more than 600,000 distinct CDR3 sequences, about 15% being singletons.

Sequenced material: blood. The TCR sequence derives from a man between 18 and 35 years old with Graves' hyperthyroidism. The chain combines TRBV6-1 with TRBJ2-7; D call uncertain. CDR3 in amino acids: CASRELPAYEQYF. CDR3 DNA: TGTGCCAGCAGAGAACTTCCGGCCTACGAGCAGTACTTC.